These 5 T cell receptor beta chains originate from one sample sequenced in a study of T cell responses to AZD1222 COVID-19 vaccine. The assay was immunoSEQ multiplex PCR, and TCRdb's table has in-frame clones only and misses some. The table includes under 45,000 clones, 88% detected once. The starting material was peripheral blood, obtained 28 days after the second dose of the MenACWY control vaccine. The receptors come from an adult who received the MenACWY meningococcal vaccine as a control.

The chain is built from TRBV4-2 and TRBJ1-2, with D perhaps matching TRBD1 (5 bases). Per the germline V gene, CDR1 is LGHNA and CDR2 is YNFKEQ. The V end was cut by 0 bases, the J end by 1 base, with 15 bases between. The CDR3 totals 17 residues. The CDR3, as DNA: TGTGCCAGCAGCCAAGATACAGGAGTCCCTAATAACTATGGCTACACCTTC. The encoded protein is CASSQDTGVPNNYGYTF.

V and J are TRBV12-3 or TRBV12-4 and TRBJ2-3; D gene unclear. The CDR3 sequence is 11 residues long. Trimming stripped 8 bases from V and 4 bases from J, with 7 bases between. The CDR3 spells CASGEADTQYF. CDR3 bases: TGTGCCAGCGGAGAGGCAGATACGCAGTATTTT.

The chain links TRBV4-1 to TRBJ1-4; maybe TRBD1 (5 bases). This CDR3 is built from 15 residues. V shed 3 bases and J shed 7 bases, with 15 bases lying between them. The germline V gene has CDR1 MGHRA and CDR2 YSYEKL. CDR3 DNA: TGCGCCAGCAGCCATGGGGGGGTCACCGGTGAAAAACTGTTTTTT. As protein: CASSHGGVTGEKLFF.

The chain uses TRBV3-1 (or the pseudogene TRBV3-2) and TRBJ2-7; D possibly corresponds to TRBD2 (6 bases). Trimming removed 7 bases from V and 2 bases from J, with 18 bases in between. From germline, CDR1 is LGHDT and CDR2 YNNKEL (reference sequence). The CDR3 extends over 15 amino acids. CDR3 nucleotide sequence: TGTGCCAGCACCGGGGGAAAGAGCTTTGCCTACGAGCAGTACTTC. This gives the protein CASTGGKSFAYEQYF.

The gene calls are TRBV28 and TRBJ2-7; the D gene is possibly TRBD1 (5 bases). V was cut by 5 bases and J by 7 bases, with 15 bases left in between. The CDR3 totals 13 residues. Germline V CDR1 and CDR2: MDHEN, SYDVKM. The CDR3 DNA is TGTGCCAGCAGTGGGCCGACAGAAGAGGAGCAGTACTTC. This gives the protein CASSGPTEEEQYF.